The 10 T cell receptor beta chains listed next were all sequenced from one sample in a study of a mutant IDH1 vaccine in newly diagnosed glioma. Libraries were prepared by immunoSEQ multiplex PCR; TCRdb keeps only in-frame clonotypes and omits some of them. Of about 30,000 clones listed, about 80% are singletons. Time point reported: baseline, week 1 (first vaccination visit). The treatment here: pre-vaccination baseline after standard-of-care therapy. This material consisted of PBMCs, taken from a glioma patient treated with radiotherapy, temozolomide or both. These receptors came from a man aged 25 to 40 with glioma.

The V call is TRBV5-6, the J call TRBJ1-6, with D unclear. CDR3 length: 16 amino acids. Germline V lookup: CDR1 SGHDT, CDR2 YYEEEE. V shed 1 base and J shed 0 bases, with 8 bases lying between them. CDR3 DNA: TGTGCCAGCAGCTTGAGGGAAAGCTCCTATAATTCACCCCTCCACTTT. Its translation is CASSLRESSYNSPLHF.

This clone turned up a few times. The chain is built from TRBV7-2 and TRBJ1-1; D uncertain. The CDR3 is 14 amino acids. Germline CDR1 and CDR2: SGHTA and FQGNSA. With 4 bases removed from V and 0 bases from J, the gap between germline ends came to 9 bases. In DNA form, the CDR3 reads TGTGCCAGCAGCTCCCCCAGCCTGAACACTGAAGCTTTCTTT. Amino acid sequence: CASSSPSLNTEAFF.

The V and J genes are TRBV6-6 and TRBJ2-5; a possible D gene is TRBD1 (5 bases). The germline V gene has CDR1 MNHNY and CDR2 SVGAGI (reference sequence). The CDR3 has 14 amino acids. V lost 5 bases and J 4 bases, leaving 14 bases between the germline ends. This CDR3 reads CASSPPGWAETQYF. The CDR3 DNA sequence: TGTGCCAGCAGTCCCCCAGGGTGGGCAGAGACCCAGTACTTC.

V usage is TRBV2 and J usage is TRBJ1-1; no definite D call. Trimming removed 7 bases at V and 1 base at J, with 7 bases between. Looked up from germline, CDR1 is SNHLY and CDR2 is FYNNEI. The CDR3 totals 12 residues. The CDR3: CASNRGNTEAFF. The CDR3 DNA reads as TGTGCCAGCAACAGAGGGAACACTGAAGCTTTCTTT. Full variable domain (outside the CDR3, taken from reference TRBV2 and TRBJ1-1): EPEVTQTPSHQVTQMGQEVILRCVPISNHLYFYWYRQILGQKVEFLVSFYNNEISEKSEIFDDQFSVERPDGSNFTLKIRSTKLEDSAMYFCASNRGNTEAFFGQGTRLTVV.

In the case of this clone: Other nucleotide sequences in the sample specify the same CDR3. This chain links TRBV30 with TRBJ2-4; D is perhaps TRBD2 (5 bases). The V end lost 5 bases, the J end lost 7 bases, and 6 bases lay between the germline ends. In germline, CDR1 is GTSNPN, CDR2 SVGIG (reference sequence). The CDR3 totals 10 residues. The CDR3: CAWSGNIQYF. The CDR3 nucleotides read TGTGCCTGGTCGGGGAACATTCAGTACTTC.

In its sample, this clone was seen a few times. The rearrangement uses TRBV29-1 and TRBJ1-1; D is perhaps TRBD1 (6 bases). Trimming took off 6 bases at V and 3 bases at J, with 11 bases between the two ends. The CDR3 is 12 residues long. The germline V gene encodes CDR1 SQVTM and CDR2 ANQGSEA. Here the CDR3 reads CSVTGSDTEAFF. The DNA for the CDR3 is TGCAGCGTAACAGGGTCGGACACTGAAGCTTTCTTT.

V is TRBV6-1 and J is TRBJ1-2, with TRBD1 matching over 7 bases. Trimming removed 5 bases from V and 7 bases from J; junction bases left unmatched: 10. This CDR3 region has 14 residues. The germline V gene encodes CDR1 MNHNS and CDR2 SASEGT. CDR3 nucleotide sequence: TGTGCCAGCAGTCCCGACAGGGTGGAGGGTGGCTACACCTTC. It codes for CASSPDRVEGGYTF.

This rearrangement joins TRBV6-5 to TRBJ1-2; D gene uncertain. There are 12 residues in the CDR3. The germline CDR1 and CDR2 sequences are MNHEY and SVGAGI. With 9 bases removed from V and 2 bases from J, the gap between germline ends came to 10 bases. The CDR3, as DNA: TGTGCCAGTCGGACGGCCAACTATGGCTACACCTTC. Its translation is CASRTANYGYTF.

V usage is TRBV7-2 and J usage is TRBJ1-6; D not resolved. Trimming cost V 2 bases and J 5 bases, with 10 bases left between them. This CDR3 spans 15 amino acids. Germline CDR1 reads SGHTA; CDR2 reads FQGNSA. The CDR3 DNA follows: TGTGCCAGCAGCTTAATGGACGGTAATAATTCACCCCTCCACTTT. Its translation: CASSLMDGNNSPLHF. The entire variable domain, with the rest obtained from reference TRBV7-2 and TRBJ1-6, is as follows: GAGVSQSPSNKVTEKGKDVELRCDPISGHTALYWYRQSLGQGLEFLIYFQGNSAPDKSGLPSDRFSAERTGGSVSTLTIQRTQQEDSAVYLCASSLMDGNNSPLHFGNGTRLTVT.

The chain couples TRBV7-2 to TRBJ1-5, with D perhaps TRBD1 (5 bases). The V gene lost 1 base and the J gene lost 7 bases, with 11 bases spanning the gap. The germline V gene encodes CDR1 SGHTA and CDR2 FQGNSA. This CDR3 has 14 amino acids. CDR3 bases: TGTGCCAGCAGCTTAGTGGGGGGTAGACAGCCCCAGCATTTT. It codes for CASSLVGGRQPQHF.